These 21 T cell receptor beta chains share one sample of origin, sequenced in a study of blood T cell repertoires in COVID-19. Method: immunoSEQ multiplex PCR; TCRdb's copy keeps in-frame clones and lacks some. This sample has more than 250,000 clones, with just over 85% found just once. Sequencing was performed on PBMCs or T cells enriched from blood (not recorded which). Receptor source: a woman between 18 and 29 years old who had recovered from COVID-19.

Regarding this clone: This could be a read error, since a much larger clone is one nucleotide away. The same CDR3 can be traced to other DNA sequences in this sample. The rearrangement links TRBV7-8 to TRBJ1-1; 8 bases agree with TRBD1. The V gene's germline CDR1 is SGHVS and CDR2 FQNEAQ. V trimming: 3 bases; J trimming: 1 base; junction bases outside the gene matches: 1. This CDR3 has 14 amino acids. CDR3 loop: CASSLGTGNTEAFF. The CDR3 DNA reads TGTGCCAGCAGCTTGGGGACAGGGAACACTGAAGCTTTCTTT.

This clone was found once. The DNA of the CDR3 is TGTGCCAGCAGCCCCGGGACTAGTCCCCACAATGAGCAGTTCTTC. Translated: CASSPGTSPHNEQFF. The V and J genes are TRBV9 and TRBJ2-1; 8 bases align to TRBD2. J gave up 5 bases and V 4 bases, and 8 bases lay outside the gene matches. CDR3 length: 15 amino acids. Germline CDR1 and CDR2: SGDLS and YYNGEE.

This clone appeared once. CDR3 in amino acids: CASSGRDNLAKNIQYF. CDR3 nucleotides: TGTGCCAGCAGTGGCCGGGACAACTTAGCCAAAAACATTCAGTACTTC. The rearrangement links TRBV2 to TRBJ2-4, with a possible D match to TRBD1 (6 bases). This CDR3 is 16 amino acids long. Looked up from germline, CDR1 is SNHLY and CDR2 is FYNNEI. V lost 4 bases and J lost 0, with 13 bases in between.

The rearrangement uses TRBV3-1 (or the pseudogene TRBV3-2) and TRBJ1-6; D is ambiguous. The CDR3 covers 11 residues. Germline CDR1 is LGHDT and CDR2 is YNNKEL (reference sequence). V was clipped by 5 bases and J by 10 bases, with 6 bases between them. In DNA, the CDR3 is TGTGCCAGCAGCGCCGAGTCACCCCTCCACTTT. Its protein is CASSAESPLHF.

The chain has TRBV10-1 and TRBJ1-6; D is possibly TRBD1 (6 bases). The ends were cut back, 0 bases at V and 8 bases at J, with 11 bases in the middle. In germline, CDR1 is WNHNN, CDR2 SYGVQD (reference sequence). The CDR3 extends over 15 amino acids. In nucleotides, the CDR3 is TGCGCCAGCAGTGAGTCGACTGGACAGTATTCACCCCTCCACTTT. This sequence encodes CASSESTGQYSPLHF.

The V and J genes are TRBV24-1 and TRBJ1-1, with D perhaps matching TRBD1 (6 bases). Germline loops: CDR1 KGHDR, CDR2 SFDVKD. The CDR3 loop spans 16 amino acids. V was cut by 9 bases and J by 7 bases, with 26 bases left in between. CDR3 sequence: CATLNGSPRTVNEAFF. The CDR3 bases are TGTGCCACCCTTAACGGGTCCCCGCGGACAGTAAATGAAGCTTTCTTT.

This rearrangement joins TRBV6-5 to TRBJ2-3, with D unresolved. The V and J ends lost 3 bases and 2 bases respectively, with 9 bases between them. The germline V gene has CDR1 MNHEY and CDR2 SVGAGI. The CDR3 sequence is 14 residues long. CDR3 nucleotides: TGTGCCAGCAGTTATAGGAGCCCCACAGATACGCAGTATTTT. It translates to CASSYRSPTDTQYF.

The gene calls are TRBV6-5 and TRBJ1-5; D not resolved. The CDR3 is 12 residues long. CDR1 is MNHEY and CDR2 is SVGAGI in the germline V gene. Trimming stripped 4 bases from V and 6 bases from J, with 7 bases between. The CDR3 bases are TGTGCCAGCAGTTTGCCAGGTCAGCCCCAGCATTTT. It translates to CASSLPGQPQHF.

The CDR3 here is CASSSTGQNTEAFF. As DNA, the CDR3 is TGTGCCAGCAGCTCCACGGGACAGAACACTGAAGCTTTCTTT. The chain is built from TRBV7-3 and TRBJ1-1; tentative D call: TRBD1 (6 bases). CDR1 SGHTA and CDR2 FQGTGA come from the germline V gene. This CDR3 is 14 amino acids long. V dropped 4 bases and J dropped 1 base, with 10 bases sitting between them.

V gene TRBV9 combines with J gene TRBJ1-4; 8 bases map to TRBD1. The ends lost 4 bases at V and 7 bases at J; junction bases unmatched: 6. The CDR3 loop spans 14 amino acids. The germline V gene encodes CDR1 SGDLS and CDR2 YYNGEE. The CDR3 spells CASSKGQGSEKLFF. CDR3 DNA sequence: TGTGCCAGCAGCAAAGGACAGGGAAGTGAAAAACTGTTTTTT. The variable domain in full, completed from reference TRBV9 and TRBJ1-4, reads DSGVTQTPKHLITATGQRVTLRCSPRSGDLSVYWYQQSLDQGLQFLIQYYNGEERAKGNILERFSAQQFPDLHSELNLSSLELGDSALYFCASSKGQGSEKLFFGSGTQLSVL.

Ten or more counts support this clone. The genes are TRBV5-8 and TRBJ1-1; D gene ambiguous. Germline V gene data show CDR1 as SGHTS and CDR2 as YDEGEE. The CDR3 spans 15 residues. The ends were cut back, 1 base at V and 5 bases at J, with 15 bases in the middle. The CDR3 DNA reads as TGTGCCAGCAGCTTGTACGGTAGGAGTGAGACTGAAGCTTTCTTT. It codes for CASSLYGRSETEAFF.

This clone was recorded once. The V call is TRBV30, the J call TRBJ1-1; tentative D call: TRBD1 (6 bases). CDR3 length: 12 residues. From germline, CDR1 is GTSNPN and CDR2 SVGIG (reference sequence). V lost 7 bases and J lost 3, with 12 bases in between. For the CDR3, the DNA is TGTGCCTTTACAGGGCTCGACACTGAAGCTTTCTTT. It codes for CAFTGLDTEAFF.

V gene TRBV5-8 combines with J gene TRBJ1-2, with 7 bases fitting TRBD1. The CDR3 totals 14 residues. With V trimmed by 0 bases and J by 5 bases, 4 bases remained unmatched. Germline values: CDR1 SGHTS, CDR2 YDEGEE. The CDR3, as DNA: TGTGCCAGCAGCTTGGGGTCGGGACAGTATGGCTACACCTTC. This translates into CASSLGSGQYGYTF.

CDR3: CASSPPGARARTEAFF. The CDR3 region has the DNA TGTGCCAGCTCACCACCGGGGGCGAGGGCTAGGACTGAAGCTTTCTTT. The gene calls are TRBV18 and TRBJ1-1; D perhaps matches TRBD1 (6 bases). The CDR3 has 16 residues. Deletions cut 0 bases from V and 5 bases from J, with 16 bases between. Germline CDR1 KGHSH, CDR2 LQKENI.

This clone showed up just once. V usage is TRBV4-1 and J usage is TRBJ2-1; 10 nucleotides agree with TRBD1. Trimming cost V 8 bases and J 3 bases; bases outside gene matches: 10. CDR1 and CDR2 (germline): MGHRA, YSYEKL. The CDR3 contains 16 residues. The DNA of the CDR3 is TGCGCCAGCCCCCCGGCCCGGGACAGGGGCTACAATGAGCAGTTCTTC. Protein: CASPPARDRGYNEQFF.

V gene TRBV4-2 combines with J gene TRBJ1-2; D ambiguous. Germline V gives CDR1 LGHNA, CDR2 YNFKEQ. This CDR3 contains 15 residues. Between the trimmed V and J ends, which lost 0 bases and 4 bases, there was a span of 12 bases. CDR3 bases: TGTGCCAGCAGCCAAGAAGAGCAGGAGGGCTATGGCTACACCTTC. Translation gives CASSQEEQEGYGYTF.

V usage is TRBV6-4 and J usage is TRBJ2-2; no clear D gene. V lost 8 bases, J lost 0 bases, and 4 bases lay in between. The CDR3 length is 12 residues. Germline lookup yields CDR1 MRHNA and CDR2 SNTAGT. Here the CDR3 DNA reads TGTGCCAGCGAGTCGAACACCGGGGAGCTGTTTTTT. It encodes CASESNTGELFF.

The rearrangement joins TRBV9 to TRBJ1-3; a weak D match, TRBD1 (6 bases). The ends were cut back, 0 bases at V and 9 bases at J, with 13 bases in the middle. The CDR3 extends over 14 amino acids. Germline V gene lookup returns CDR1 SGDLS and CDR2 YYNGEE. The CDR3 DNA sequence: TGTGCCAGCAGCGTAGAGGGGTCAGGGGCCACCATATATTTT. Translated: CASSVEGSGATIYF.

The rearrangement links TRBV28 to TRBJ1-4; D gene unclear. The CDR3 spans 12 residues. The germline V gene has CDR1 MDHEN and CDR2 SYDVKM. V lost 6 bases to trimming and J lost 8 bases, with 10 bases between them. Here the CDR3 DNA reads TGTGCCAGCAGGAGGAACGAGGAAAAACTGTTTTTT. Translating it yields CASRRNEEKLFF. Full variable domain (remainder filled in from reference TRBV28 and TRBJ1-4): DVKVTQSSRYLVKRTGEKVFLECVQDMDHENMFWYRQDPGLGLRLIYFSYDVKMKEKGDIPEGYSVSREKKERFSLILESASTNQTSMYLCASRRNEEKLFFGSGTQLSVL.

The chain carries TRBV6-4 and TRBJ1-2; D is uncertain. Per the germline V gene, CDR1 is MRHNA and CDR2 is SNTAGT. The length of the CDR3 is 16 residues. V gave up 0 bases and J gave up 0 bases, with 11 bases separating them. The CDR3 coding sequence is TGTGCCAGCAGTGACTCGTGGAGGAGCGCTAACTATGGCTACACCTTC. Amino acid sequence: CASSDSWRSANYGYTF.

This clone was counted a single time. V usage is TRBV9 and J usage is TRBJ1-2, with 7 bases fitting TRBD1. CDR1 is SGDLS, CDR2 YYNGEE, per germline. Losses at the gene ends were 1 base for V and 2 bases for J; bases not matched to a gene: 8. The CDR3 length is 16 residues. CDR3 sequence (DNA): TGTGCCAGCAGCGTACCTCGACAGGGTAGGAACTATGGCTACACCTTC. Translated: CASSVPRQGRNYGYTF.